One sample yielded the 19 T cell receptor beta chains listed below, sequenced in a study of T cell repertoires in cytomegalovirus infection. Each CDR3 protein gets one entry after TCRdb re-called the reads with MiXCR. The data show about 220,000 distinct CDR3 sequences, about 39% seen once. For these TCRs, the target antigens are not known. The specimen was CD8+ T cells from cultured PBMCs, collected from culture after CMV antigen stimulation. The receptors come from a human donor in good health (CMV status not recorded). Some clones in this sample may be carry-over from other donors' samples.

This clonotype appeared many times. This rearrangement joins TRBV13 to TRBJ2-1, with TRBD2 matching over 8 bases. The CDR3 totals 15 residues. The junction had 13 bases not matched to a gene; V was cut back by 7 bases and J by 8 bases. Germline V gives CDR1 PRHDT, CDR2 FYEKMQ (reference sequence). The CDR3 region is CASTAESGSVDEQFF. The DNA of the CDR3 is TGTGCCAGCACCGCGGAGAGCGGGAGTGTTGATGAGCAGTTCTTC.

This clonotype occurred many times. The rearrangement joins TRBV7-8 to TRBJ2-1; possible D gene TRBD1, 6 bases. The CDR3 is made up of 14 amino acids. The V end lost 3 bases, the J end lost 7 bases, and 13 bases lay between the germline ends. Germline CDR1 and CDR2: SGHVS and FQNEAQ. CDR3 loop: CASSFRGLYNEQFF. CDR3 bases: TGTGCCAGCAGCTTCAGGGGCCTTTATAATGAGCAGTTCTTC.

The rearrangement uses TRBV15 and TRBJ2-1, with 8 bases aligning to TRBD2. Germline values: CDR1 LNHNV, CDR2 YYDKDF (reference sequence). V trimming: 0 bases; J trimming: 4 bases; junction bases outside the gene matches: 5. The CDR3 runs to 16 residues. CDR3 in amino acids: CATSRDIAGKYNEQFF. The CDR3 region has the DNA TGTGCCACCAGCAGAGATATAGCGGGAAAGTACAATGAGCAGTTCTTC.

The chain recombines TRBV4-1 with TRBJ1-1; D remains ambiguous. This CDR3 spans 15 amino acids. CDR1 is MGHRA, CDR2 YSYEKL, per germline. V was clipped by 4 bases and J by 0 bases, with 12 bases between them. In DNA, the CDR3 is TGCGCCAGCAGCCGCTCCGTGACATTGAACACTGAAGCTTTCTTT. As protein: CASSRSVTLNTEAFF.

This clonotype turned up a few times. The gene calls are TRBV7-8 and TRBJ1-5, with 10 bases identical to TRBD1. Per the germline V gene, CDR1 is SGHVS and CDR2 is FQNEAQ. Unmatched junction bases numbered 5, after V lost 3 bases and J lost 0 bases. CDR3 length equals 17 residues. The CDR3 nucleotides are TGTGCCAGCAGCTTGGACAGGGGGGCATATAGCAATCAGCCCCAGCATTTT. Translated: CASSLDRGAYSNQPQHF.

V and J are TRBV6-6 and TRBJ2-1; no clear D gene. CDR3 length: 13 residues. The germline gives CDR1 MNHNY, CDR2 SVGAGI (reference sequence). Trimming took 2 bases from V and 9 from J, leaving 11 bases between them. CDR3 residues: CASSYAIAGEQFF. In DNA form, the CDR3 reads TGTGCCAGCAGTTACGCGATAGCCGGTGAGCAGTTCTTC.

The rearrangement joins TRBV6-1 to TRBJ2-3, with 8 nucleotides matching TRBD2. CDR1 is MNHNS and CDR2 is SASEGT in the germline V gene. With 5 bases clipped from V and 0 bases from J, the junction kept 4 bases outside the gene matches. This CDR3 has 15 residues. The CDR3 DNA reads as TGTGCCAGCAGTCTCGCTAGCGGGAGCACAGATACGCAGTATTTT. Translated, it gives CASSLASGSTDTQYF.

This clonotype was picked up one time. The chain links TRBV5-4 to TRBJ2-5, with D perhaps matching TRBD2 (5 bases). Trimming left V 0 bases short and J 2 bases short, with 11 bases between. The CDR3 loop spans 15 amino acids. CDR1 and CDR2 (germline): SGHNT, YYREEE (reference sequence). The CDR3 reads CASSLEMAGQETQYF. The CDR3 DNA reads TGTGCCAGCAGCTTGGAAATGGCGGGTCAAGAGACCCAGTACTTC.

The chain links TRBV12-3 or TRBV12-4 to TRBJ2-3; D possibly corresponds to TRBD2 (5 bases). The CDR3 has 16 amino acids. V lost 1 base and J lost 0, with 11 bases in between. The CDR3 loop is CASSLDGGGSTDTQYF. Here the CDR3 DNA reads TGTGCCAGCAGTTTAGACGGAGGAGGCAGCACAGATACGCAGTATTTT.

V usage is TRBV7-3 and J usage is TRBJ1-1; D remains unclear. The V gene's germline CDR1 is SGHTA and CDR2 FQGTGA. Trimming took off 4 bases at V and 1 base at J, with 16 bases between the two ends. CDR3 length: 16 amino acids. The CDR3 region is CASSYDTRGRNTEAFF. DNA of the CDR3: TGTGCCAGCAGCTACGACACCCGGGGAAGGAACACTGAAGCTTTCTTT.

J is TRBJ1-2 and V is TRBV30; no clear D gene. V was shortened by 2 bases and J by 5 bases, with 6 bases between the two germline ends. Germline V CDR1 and CDR2: GTSNPN, SVGIG (reference sequence). CDR3 length: 11 amino acids. CDR3 loop: CAWSPQYGYTF. DNA of the CDR3: TGTGCCTGGAGTCCTCAGTATGGCTACACCTTC.

This clonotype came up many times. The rearrangement uses TRBV9 and TRBJ1-1, with D possibly TRBD1 on 5 matching bases. V dropped 0 bases and J dropped 6 bases, with 9 bases sitting between them. This CDR3 is built from 13 residues. Germline loops: CDR1 SGDLS, CDR2 YYNGEE. The CDR3 loop reads CASSVGGEPEAFF. CDR3 bases: TGTGCCAGCAGCGTAGGGGGGGAGCCTGAAGCTTTCTTT.

J is TRBJ2-2 and V is TRBV7-2; tentatively, D is TRBD2 (5 bases). The germline CDR1 and CDR2 sequences are SGHTA and FQGNSA. Deletions cut 5 bases from V and 1 base from J, with 11 bases between. This CDR3 contains 15 residues. CDR3 sequence: CASSPYEGNTGELFF. CDR3 DNA: TGTGCCAGCAGCCCCTACGAGGGGAACACCGGGGAGCTGTTTTTT.

This sequence joins TRBV12-3 or TRBV12-4 and TRBJ1-5, with 9 bases identical to TRBD1. This CDR3 is 15 amino acids long. The trim removed 5 bases at V and 7 bases at J, leaving 9 bases unmatched. CDR3 sequence (DNA): TGTGCCAGCAGTACCCAGGGACAGGGTGGGCAGCCCCAGCATTTT. Translating it yields CASSTQGQGGQPQHF.

V gene TRBV5-1 combines with J gene TRBJ2-1, with TRBD1 matching over 12 bases. V trimming: 5 bases; J trimming: 1 base; junction bases outside the gene matches: 4. The CDR3 runs 16 residues. Germline V gene lookup returns CDR1 SGHRS and CDR2 YFSETQ. The CDR3 bases are TGCGCCAGCAGTTGGGACAGGGGGCAATCCTACAATGAGCAGTTCTTC. Translated, it gives CASSWDRGQSYNEQFF.

The genes are TRBV6-6 and TRBJ2-7; D possibly matches TRBD1 or TRBD2 (5 bases each). Germline loops: CDR1 MNHNY, CDR2 SVGAGI (reference sequence). CDR3 length: 13 amino acids. V was cut by 10 bases and J by 2 bases, with 15 bases left in between. CDR3 sequence (DNA): TGTGCCACCCGGGGTGACAGCCCCTACGAGCAGTACTTC. Translated: CATRGDSPYEQYF.

This clonotype appeared a few times. The gene calls are TRBV7-8 and TRBJ1-5; D is uncertain. The CDR3 extends over 16 amino acids. The ends were cut back, 3 bases at V and 0 bases at J, with 12 bases in the middle. The V gene's germline CDR1 is SGHVS and CDR2 FQNEAQ. CDR3 nucleotides: TGTGCCAGCAGCTTGTCTGGGAAGTATAGCAATCAGCCCCAGCATTTT. Its translation: CASSLSGKYSNQPQHF.

This chain joins TRBV28 and TRBJ1-4, with a tentative D call TRBD1 (6 bases). The CDR3 extends over 15 amino acids. Trimming shortened V by 5 bases and J by 3 bases, and 13 bases separated the two germline ends. CDR1 MDHEN and CDR2 SYDVKM come from the germline V gene. For the CDR3, the DNA is TGTGCCAGCAGTAGAGGGGGGCATCCTAATGAAAAACTGTTTTTT. Protein: CASSRGGHPNEKLFF. Filled out from reference TRBV28 and TRBJ1-4, the complete variable domain reads DVKVTQSSRYLVKRTGEKVFLECVQDMDHENMFWYRQDPGLGLRLIYFSYDVKMKEKGDIPEGYSVSREKKERFSLILESASTNQTSMYLCASSRGGHPNEKLFFGSGTQLSVL.

This clonotype was found a few times. The chain couples TRBV28 to TRBJ1-1; tentative D call: TRBD1 (5 bases). V gave up 10 bases and J gave up 4 bases, with 19 bases separating them. This CDR3 is 14 amino acids long. Germline V gene sequence: CDR1 MDHEN, CDR2 SYDVKM. In DNA, the CDR3 is TGTGCCACCAATTCCAGGGTGGACACCACTGAAGCTTTCTTT. It specifies CATNSRVDTTEAFF.